Detailed here is one T cell receptor beta chain. Its antigen is undetermined. The CDR3 end falls 3 residues outside the read, so it is completed with the germline J gene. All participants had a single incident cervical HPV16 infection, and prevalent HPV16 infections were excluded. The table came from immunoSEQ multiplex PCR; TCRdb's copy has only in-frame clones and leaves some out. The data show about 23,000 clones, and the top ten clones hold around 24%. The source of the sample is a study of T cells in women clearing cervical HPV infection. Study information: Cases were women with histologically confirmed HPV16-related CIN3 or worse, including 2 invasive cancers. Study findings and constraints: Effector/memory and HPV-specific T cells were not isolated, and association timing is unknown. CIN3+ cases had significantly higher TCR richness than controls; evenness did not differ.

The CDR3 extends over 12 amino acids. Unmatched junction bases numbered 1, after V lost 3 bases and J lost 3 bases. Germline CDR1 is GTSNPN and CDR2 is SVGIG (reference sequence). The sequenced sample was blood buffy coat. The chain couples TRBV30 to TRBJ1-2, with 7 bases lining up with TRBD1. This sequence originates from a woman aged 18 to 75 with a cervical HPV16 infection that either progressed to CIN3+ or cleared (not recorded which). Incomplete CDR3 DNA: TGTGCCTGGAGCCAGGGGGACTATGGC. This encodes CAWSQGDYG. The CDR3 reads in full as CAWSQGDYGYTF.